This T cell receptor (beta chain) is from a study of blood T cells in healthy people across ages. Total RNA extraction produced at least 6 micrograms (per sample) for the study. The study, taken as a whole, reports: Higher diversity, along with more naive CD4+ cells, distinguished long-lived donors from aged donors.

PCR was performed a second time for roughly 7 to 12 cycles using a sample-barcoded 5' primer and a J-beta primer mix. A template-switch adaptor with 12 random nucleotides tagged each cDNA molecule. Via MiXCR, TCRdb re-called the 5' RACE reads, giving one row per CDR3 protein. The sample holds some 700,000 distinct CDR3 sequences, approximately 22% seen once. The germline CDR1 and CDR2 sequences are DFQATT and SNEGSKA (reference sequence). This CDR3 region has 14 residues. Comments on this clonotype: Its antigen is undetermined.

Sequenced input: blood. The TCR sequence derives from a man in his 70s in good health. The chain carries TRBV20-1 and TRBJ2-7, with 13 bases that match TRBD2. Matching the DNA end better, TRBJ2-1 makes the J call doubtful. The DNA of the CDR3 is TGCAGTGCCACACTAGCGGGGGGGCCCAATGAGCAGTTCTTC. It codes for CSATLAGGPNEQFF.